This T cell receptor (beta chain) was profiled in a study of vaccination and CD4 T cells after COVID-19. Study in general: Drawing of post-COVID samples took place a median around 100 days after diagnosis (range 35 to 161).

Sequencing of cultured CD4+ T cell DNA used the Oncomine TCR Beta short-read assay. TCRdb recomputed calls from the PCR reads with MiXCR, one row per CDR3 protein. The repertoire holds more than 9,500 distinct CDR3 sequences, approximately 54% seen once, with about 15% in the top ten. The trim removed 5 bases at V and 9 bases at J, leaving 4 bases unmatched. This CDR3 has 12 residues. Germline CDR1 LNHDA, CDR2 SQIVND (reference sequence). Treatment given: approximately nine-day PBMC culture with coronavirus spike peptide pools or control peptides (ViraFEST assay). With respect to this clonotype: Its antigen remains unidentified.

J is TRBJ1-5 and V is TRBV19, with 7 bases identical to TRBD1. The receptor was isolated from a human donor with COVID-19. Sequences were derived from cultured CD4+ T cells from blood, sampled after SARS-CoV-2 vaccination. DNA of the CDR3: TGTGCCAGTAGTGTAGGGACAGCGCCCCAGCATTTT. Translation gives CASSVGTAPQHF. Together with reference TRBV19 and TRBJ1-5, the CDR3 gives the full variable domain: DGGITQSPKYLFRKEGQNVTLSCEQNLNHDAMYWYRQDPGQGLRLIYYSQIVNDFQKGDIAEGYSVSREKKESFPLTVTSAQKNPTAFYLCASSVGTAPQHFGDGTRLSIL.